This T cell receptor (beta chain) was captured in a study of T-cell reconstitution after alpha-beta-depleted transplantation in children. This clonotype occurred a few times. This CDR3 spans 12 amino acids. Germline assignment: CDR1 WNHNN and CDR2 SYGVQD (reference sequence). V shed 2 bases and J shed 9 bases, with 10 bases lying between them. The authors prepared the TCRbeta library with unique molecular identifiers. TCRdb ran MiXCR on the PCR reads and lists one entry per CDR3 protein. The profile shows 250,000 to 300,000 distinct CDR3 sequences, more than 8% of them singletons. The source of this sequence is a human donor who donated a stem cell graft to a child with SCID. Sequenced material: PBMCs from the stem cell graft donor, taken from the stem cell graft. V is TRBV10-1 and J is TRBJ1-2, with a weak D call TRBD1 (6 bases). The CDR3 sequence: CASSENRVRYTF. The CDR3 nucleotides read TGCGCCAGCAGTGAGAACAGGGTGCGCTACACCTTC.